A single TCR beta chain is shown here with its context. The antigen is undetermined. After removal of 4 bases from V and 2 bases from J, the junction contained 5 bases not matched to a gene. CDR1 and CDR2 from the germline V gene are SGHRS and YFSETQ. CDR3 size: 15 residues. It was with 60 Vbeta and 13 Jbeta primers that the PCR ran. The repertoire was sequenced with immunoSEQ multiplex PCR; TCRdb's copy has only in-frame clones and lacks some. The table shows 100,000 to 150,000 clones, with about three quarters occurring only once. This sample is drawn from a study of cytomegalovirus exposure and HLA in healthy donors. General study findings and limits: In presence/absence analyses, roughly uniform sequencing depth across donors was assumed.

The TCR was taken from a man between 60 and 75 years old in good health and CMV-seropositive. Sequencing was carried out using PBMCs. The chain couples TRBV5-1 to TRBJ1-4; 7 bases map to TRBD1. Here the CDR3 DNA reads TGCGCCAGCAGCCGTACAGGGGATACTAATGAAAAACTGTTTTTT. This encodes CASSRTGDTNEKLFF. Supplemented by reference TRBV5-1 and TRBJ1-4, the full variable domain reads KAGVTQTPRYLIKTRGQQVTLSCSPISGHRSVSWYQQTPGQGLQFLFEYFSETQRNKGNFPGRFSGRQFSNSRSEMNVSTLELGDSALYLCASSRTGDTNEKLFFGSGTQLSVL.